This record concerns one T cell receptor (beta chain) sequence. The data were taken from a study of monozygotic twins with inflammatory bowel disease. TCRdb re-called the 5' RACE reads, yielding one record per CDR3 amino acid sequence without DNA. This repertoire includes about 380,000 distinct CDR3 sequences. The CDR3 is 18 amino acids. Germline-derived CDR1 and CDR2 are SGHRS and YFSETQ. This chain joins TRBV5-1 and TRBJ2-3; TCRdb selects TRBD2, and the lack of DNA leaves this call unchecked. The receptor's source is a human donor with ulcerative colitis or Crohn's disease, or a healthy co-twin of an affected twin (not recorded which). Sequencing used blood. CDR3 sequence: CASSLAVSGGAFGDTQYF.